One sample yielded the 9 T cell receptor beta chains listed below, sequenced in a study of neurological immune-mediated disorders. TCRdb fed the 5' RACE reads into MiXCR, producing one record per CDR3 protein. The sample has roughly 48,000 distinct CDR3 sequences, roughly 13% seen once. The sample's time point: longitudinal time-point 3. Sequenced sample: PBMCs. The source is a male donor with HTLV-1-associated myelopathy (HAM/TSP).

The table lists this clonotype with many counts. The chain uses TRBV28 and TRBJ1-4; TRBD1 aligns across 8 bases. Germline CDR1 MDHEN, CDR2 SYDVKM. Trimming took 4 bases from V and 7 from J; bases not matched to a gene: 8. The CDR3 has 15 amino acids. CDR3 DNA sequence: TGTGCCAGCAGTTCTACCGGACAGGGTAGTGAAAAACTGTTTTTT. The encoded protein is CASSSTGQGSEKLFF.

This clonotype has ten or more counts. This chain uses TRBV4-3 with TRBJ2-1; TRBD2 agrees at 14 bases. Germline trimming cut 5 bases from V and 0 bases from J; bases unmatched to any gene: 12. The length of the CDR3 is 20 residues. Germline CDR1 LGHNA, CDR2 YSLEER. The CDR3 reads CASSTLLGLAGGSSYNEQFF. DNA for the CDR3: TGCGCCAGCAGCACACTTCTAGGACTAGCGGGGGGCAGCTCCTACAATGAGCAGTTCTTC.

This clonotype was found many times. J is TRBJ1-6 and V is TRBV7-6; tentative D call: TRBD1 (5 bases). CDR1 is SGHVS, CDR2 FNYEAQ, per germline. This CDR3 has 14 residues. With 3 bases removed from V and 7 bases from J, the gap between germline ends came to 10 bases. CDR3 residues: CASSFRRVNSPLHF. The CDR3 region has the DNA TGTGCCAGCAGCTTTCGCAGGGTGAATTCACCCCTCCACTTT.

To note about this clonotype: It may be a read error: a sequence one base away is much more abundant. This sequence joins TRBV3-1 and TRBJ2-7, with 11 bases fitting TRBD2. The CDR3 has 16 residues. Germline V lookup: CDR1 LGHDT, CDR2 YNNKEL (reference sequence). Unmatched junction bases numbered 7, after V lost 4 bases and J lost 2 bases. The CDR3 DNA reads TGTGCCAGCAGCCGTCAACTAGCGGGGGCGGCCTACGAGCAGTACTTC. Protein: CASSRQLAGAAYEQYF.

In this sample, this clonotype turned up many times. The gene calls are TRBV20-1 and TRBJ1-6, with D perhaps TRBD1 (5 bases). The CDR3 consists of 14 residues. Germline lookup yields CDR1 DFQATT and CDR2 SNEGSKA (reference sequence). V lost 4 bases and J lost 6, with 13 bases in between. This chain's CDR3 is CSATVTVPNSPLHF. In DNA form, the CDR3 reads TGCAGTGCTACCGTGACAGTCCCTAATTCACCCCTCCACTTT.

The table lists this clonotype with many counts. V and J are TRBV27 and TRBJ2-7, with D possibly TRBD2 on 6 matching bases. This CDR3 region has 14 residues. V lost 3 bases to trimming and J lost 6 bases, with 15 bases between them. CDR1 is MNHEY and CDR2 is SMNVEV in the germline V gene (reference sequence). CDR3 sequence: CASSFAGGVGEQYF. Here the CDR3 DNA reads TGTGCCAGCAGTTTTGCCGGGGGTGTTGGCGAGCAGTACTTC.

This clonotype was counted at least ten times. The chain joins TRBV7-2 to TRBJ2-5; D is unclear. V was clipped by 8 bases and J by 3 bases, with 13 bases between them. There are 13 residues in the CDR3. Looked up from germline, CDR1 is SGHTA and CDR2 is FQGNSA. For the CDR3, the DNA is TGTGCCAGCCGTCGAGGTGCAGAAGAGACCCAGTACTTC. This gives the protein CASRRGAEETQYF.

This clonotype appeared many times. The rearrangement uses TRBV6-6 and TRBJ2-7; 8 nucleotides agree with TRBD2. After removal of 8 bases from V and 4 bases from J, the junction contained 10 bases not matched to a gene. Germline V gene data show CDR1 as MNHNY and CDR2 as SVGAGI (reference sequence). The CDR3 runs to 14 residues. The CDR3 spells CASSSERGFYEQYF. In DNA form, the CDR3 reads TGTGCCAGCTCCTCTGAGCGGGGGTTTTACGAGCAGTACTTC.

This clonotype was picked up many times. The CDR3 protein is CASTSGGYEQYF. The CDR3 nucleotides are TGTGCCAGCACCTCAGGGGGGTACGAGCAGTACTTC. V usage is TRBV28 and J usage is TRBJ2-7; D possibly corresponds to TRBD1 (7 bases). Germline CDR1 and CDR2: MDHEN and SYDVKM. The CDR3 is made up of 12 amino acids. V gave up 7 bases and J gave up 4 bases, with 11 bases separating them.